A selection of T cell receptor beta chains follows, all from one sample in a study of shared clonotypes between healthy human individuals. Produced via immunoSEQ multiplex PCR; TCRdb's table is partial and in-frame only. The table lists fewer than 1.4 million clones, 75% to 80% of them singletons. What was sequenced was memory CD4+ T cells from PBMCs. These receptors were obtained from a man aged 18 to 29 in good health. Some clones in this sample may be carry-over from other donors' samples. The CDR3 runs from the conserved cysteine through the conserved F or W. The D gene is left open where the match is weak. Not every row has a clone size; where given, it reads once, few, many or a size class.

D gene,V gene,clone size,J gene,CDR3 protein,CDR3 DNA
TRBD1,TRBV6-6,NA,TRBJ2-7,CAAHGAGQGTYEQYF,TGTGCCGCCCATGGGGCGGGACAGGGGACCTACGAGCAGTACTTC
TRBD2,TRBV5-1,few,TRBJ2-7,CASSLDSGSISYEQYF,TGCGCCAGCAGCTTGGACAGCGGGAGTATCTCCTACGAGCAGTACTTC
NA,TRBV11-3,NA,TRBJ2-2,CASSHNRDTGELFF,TGTGCCAGCAGCCATAACAGGGACACCGGGGAGCTGTTTTTT
TRBD2,TRBV7-3,NA,TRBJ2-3,CASSPQGVAGTDTQYF,TGTGCCAGCAGCCCCCAGGGAGTAGCGGGTACAGATACGCAGTATTTT
NA,TRBV6-9,few,TRBJ2-3,CASFFSVEDNSPRSTDTQYF,TGTGCCAGCTTTTTTTCGGTAGAAGACAATTCTCCCAGGAGCACAGATACGCAGTATTTT
NA,TRBV5-5,few,TRBJ2-7,CASSLAVYEQYF,TGTGCCAGCAGCTTGGCGGTCTACGAGCAGTACTTC
NA,TRBV30,NA,TRBJ1-6,CAWSRQGANNSPLHF,TGTGCCTGGAGTCGGCAAGGGGCCAATAATTCACCCCTCCACTTT
TRBD1,TRBV4-2,few,TRBJ1-1,CASSQQTGGNTEAFF,TGTGCCAGCAGCCAACAGACAGGGGGGAACACTGAAGCTTTCTTT
NA,TRBV7-2,NA,TRBJ2-6,CASSLRVYGANVLTF,TGTGCCAGCAGCCTCAGGGTTTATGGGGCCAACGTCCTGACTTTC
TRBD2,TRBV7-9,NA,TRBJ2-1,CASSPSGRTRNEQFF,TGTGCCAGCAGCCCCAGCGGGAGAACCAGAAATGAGCAGTTCTTC
NA,TRBV6-6,NA,TRBJ2-2,CASSSPTGGAGELFF,TGTGCCAGCAGTTCCCCAACAGGGGGGGCCGGGGAGCTGTTTTTT
NA,TRBV7-6,NA,TRBJ2-3,CASSEIWGARSDTQYF,TGTGCCAGCAGCGAGATATGGGGGGCGCGATCAGATACGCAGTATTTT
NA,TRBV18,NA,TRBJ2-7,CASSPWRASSYEQYF,TGTGCCAGCTCCCCTTGGCGGGCGAGCTCCTACGAGCAGTACTTC
TRBD2,TRBV7-2,once,TRBJ2-2,CASIETSGTGELFF,TGTGCCAGCATCGAGACTAGCGGGACCGGGGAGCTGTTTTTT
NA,TRBV5-1,NA,TRBJ2-4,CASSLNLDPLTIQYF,TGCGCCAGCAGCTTGAATCTGGACCCGCTGACCATTCAGTACTTC
NA,TRBV7-9,few,TRBJ1-1,CASSLASRRAEAFF,TGTGCCAGCAGCTTAGCGTCGCGGAGGGCTGAAGCTTTCTTT
NA,TRBV23-1,NA,TRBJ1-1,CASSQWTETFAFF,TGCGCCAGCAGTCAATGGACAGAAACGTTTGCTTTCTTT
TRBD1,TRBV6-5,NA,TRBJ1-2,CASSYRDRLTF,TGTGCCAGCAGTTACAGGGACAGGTTAACCTTC
NA,TRBV19,once,TRBJ1-5,CATKHAQSNQPQHF,TGTGCCACAAAACACGCACAAAGCAATCAGCCCCAGCATTTT
NA,TRBV9,NA,TRBJ2-1,CASSVDGGRLMDEQFF,TGTGCCAGCAGCGTAGACGGGGGCAGGCTTATGGATGAGCAGTTCTTC
TRBD1,TRBV19,NA,TRBJ1-5,CASTSGTEATAQHF,TGTGCCAGTACCTCCGGGACAGAGGCCACGGCCCAGCATTTT
TRBD1,TRBV28,NA,TRBJ1-3,CATLDRVGNTIYF,TGTGCCACTCTGGACAGGGTCGGAAACACCATATATTTT
NA,TRBV2,NA,TRBJ2-1,CASSGRNEQFF,TGTGCCAGCAGTGGGCGCAATGAGCAGTTCTTC
NA,TRBV7-2,once,TRBJ2-5,CASSASAAETQYF,TGTGCCAGCAGCGCTTCGGCCGCGGAGACCCAGTACTTC
NA,TRBV5-1,once,TRBJ2-3,CASDNPEGSDTQYF,TGCGCCAGCGATAATCCTGAAGGATCAGATACGCAGTATTTT
NA,TRBV11-2,NA,TRBJ2-1,CASRSDPYNEQFF,TGTGCCAGCAGGAGCGACCCCTACAATGAGCAGTTCTTC
TRBD2,TRBV6-1,NA,TRBJ2-3,CASSDLSGSRTDTQYF,TGTGCCAGCAGTGATCTTAGCGGGAGTCGTACAGATACGCAGTATTTT
TRBD1,TRBV5-1,NA,TRBJ1-4,CASSLDRAGGTNEKLFF,TGCGCCAGCAGCTTGGACCGGGCAGGGGGAACTAATGAAAAACTGTTTTTT
NA,TRBV9,few,TRBJ1-1,CASSVEYVDVGEAFF,TGTGCCAGCAGCGTAGAATACGTCGACGTCGGTGAAGCTTTCTTT
NA,TRBV6-6,NA,TRBJ1-3,CASSPPLVPTIYF,TGTGCCAGCAGTCCCCCTTTGGTTCCCACCATATATTTT
NA,TRBV7-3,NA,TRBJ1-1,CASSLTPDRNTEAFF,TGTGCCAGCAGCTTAACCCCAGACAGGAACACTGAAGCTTTCTTT
NA,TRBV13,once,TRBJ2-3,CASSLGRGSTDTQYF,TGTGCCAGCAGCTTAGGCCGGGGTAGCACAGATACGCAGTATTTT
TRBD1,TRBV5-1,NA,TRBJ2-7,CASSPRAGQGTYEQYF,TGCGCCAGCAGCCCTCGAGCCGGACAGGGGACCTACGAGCAGTACTTC
NA,TRBV28,NA,TRBJ1-2,CASRGQPNYGYTF,TGTGCCAGCAGGGGCCAACCGAACTATGGCTACACCTTC
NA,TRBV6-6,NA,TRBJ2-7,CATHRGGSYEQYF,TGTGCCACCCACAGGGGGGGTTCCTACGAGCAGTACTTC
NA,TRBV10-3,NA,TRBJ2-1,CAISESAQNNEQFF,TGTGCCATCAGTGAGTCCGCCCAGAACAATGAGCAGTTCTTC
NA,TRBV4-3,NA,TRBJ2-2,CASSQDHRNTGELFF,TGCGCCAGCAGCCAAGATCATAGGAACACCGGGGAGCTGTTTTTT
NA,TRBV29-1,many,TRBJ1-1,CSGSAGWGMNTEAFF,TGCAGCGGATCGGCAGGGTGGGGGATGAACACTGAAGCTTTCTTT
TRBD1,TRBV5-1,NA,TRBJ1-3,CASSASTGSGNTIYF,TGCGCCAGCAGTGCTTCGACAGGGAGTGGAAACACCATATATTTT
NA,TRBV6-1,NA,TRBJ1-4,CASAPGSTNEKLFF,TGTGCCAGCGCCCCGGGTTCCACTAATGAAAAACTGTTTTTT
NA,TRBV10-3,NA,TRBJ2-5,CAISGRQSGPETQYF,TGTGCCATCAGTGGCCGACAGTCGGGCCCGGAGACCCAGTACTTC
NA,TRBV5-1,many,TRBJ2-3,CASSLEITDTQYF,TGCGCCAGCAGCTTGGAGATTACAGATACGCAGTATTTT
NA,TRBV7-9,NA,TRBJ1-1,CASSLFGAAGTEAFF,TGTGCCAGCAGCTTATTCGGGGCGGCAGGCACTGAAGCTTTCTTT
NA,TRBV5-1,NA,TRBJ2-7,CASSLSGDEQYF,TGCGCCAGCAGCTTGAGTGGTGACGAGCAGTACTTC
TRBD2,TRBV19,NA,TRBJ2-7,CASSRPPGRGGSYEQYF,TGTGCCAGTAGTAGACCACCCGGACGGGGGGGCTCCTACGAGCAGTACTTC
TRBD1,TRBV7-9,NA,TRBJ1-4,CASSLEQGVSEKLFF,TGTGCCAGCAGCTTAGAGCAGGGGGTTTCTGAAAAACTGTTTTTT
NA,TRBV25-1,few,TRBJ1-5,CASSDGINQPQHF,TGTGCCAGCAGCGACGGAATCAATCAGCCCCAGCATTTT
NA,TRBV2,NA,TRBJ1-2,CASTLGTAGYTF,TGTGCCTCGACTTTGGGGACCGCGGGCTACACCTTC
NA,TRBV4-2,NA,TRBJ1-1,CASSQERSEGLGF,TGTGCCAGCAGCCAAGAAAGGTCGGAGGGGCTGGGGTTT
NA,TRBV5-8,NA,TRBJ2-1,CASSLAGRNEQFF,TGTGCCAGCAGCTTGGCCGGGCGTAATGAGCAGTTCTTC
TRBD1,TRBV14,NA,TRBJ2-7,CASSQDSYRTGPYEQYF,TGTGCCAGCAGCCAAGACAGTTATCGGACAGGCCCCTACGAGCAGTACTTC
NA,TRBV5-4,few,TRBJ1-3,CASSSWGVGNTIYF,TGTGCCAGCAGCTCGTGGGGGGTTGGAAACACCATATATTTT
TRBD1,TRBV5-1,NA,TRBJ2-7,CASSTDRVEYEQYF,TGCGCCAGCAGCACGGACAGGGTTGAGTACGAGCAGTACTTC